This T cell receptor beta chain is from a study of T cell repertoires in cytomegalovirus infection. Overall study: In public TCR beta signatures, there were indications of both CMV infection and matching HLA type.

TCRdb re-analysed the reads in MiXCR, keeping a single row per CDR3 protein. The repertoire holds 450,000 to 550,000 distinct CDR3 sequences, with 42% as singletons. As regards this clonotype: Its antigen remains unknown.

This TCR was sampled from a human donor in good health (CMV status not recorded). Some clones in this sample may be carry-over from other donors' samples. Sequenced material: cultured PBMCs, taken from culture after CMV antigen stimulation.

CDR3 protein: CASSEWKGGNQPQHF. Written as DNA, the CDR3 is TGTGCCAGCAGTGAATGGAAGGGCGGTAATCAGCCCCAGCATTTT. The chain links TRBV6-1 to TRBJ1-5; D is unresolved. V was trimmed by 2 bases and J by 4 bases, leaving 12 bases between them. From germline, CDR1 is MNHNS and CDR2 SASEGT. This CDR3 contains 15 residues.